The 13 T cell receptor beta chains in this list originate from one sample, sequenced in a study of cytomegalovirus exposure and HLA in healthy donors. Vbeta (60) and Jbeta (13) primers were used in the PCR. The assay was immunoSEQ multiplex PCR, and TCRdb's table has in-frame clones only and misses some. Here the sample spans approximately 150,000 clones, more than 75% being singletons. The sequencing sample was made of PBMCs. Receptors were obtained from a man aged 30-40 years in good health and CMV-seropositive.

V and J are TRBV19 and TRBJ2-5; the D is unclear. Per the germline V gene, CDR1 is LNHDA and CDR2 is SQIVND (reference sequence). This CDR3 contains 14 residues. Trimming took 3 bases from V and 1 from J, leaving 9 bases between them. In DNA, the CDR3 is TGTGCCAGTAGTATCGGCCCGGGCCAAGAGACCCAGTACTTC. It yields the protein CASSIGPGQETQYF. Supplemented by reference TRBV19 and TRBJ2-5, the full variable domain reads DGGITQSPKYLFRKEGQNVTLSCEQNLNHDAMYWYRQDPGQGLRLIYYSQIVNDFQKGDIAEGYSVSREKKESFPLTVTSAQKNPTAFYLCASSIGPGQETQYFGPGTRLLVL.

This clone showed up just once. The chain uses TRBV19 and TRBJ1-3, with 7 nucleotides matching TRBD1. This CDR3 comprises 15 residues. Germline assignment: CDR1 LNHDA and CDR2 SQIVND (reference sequence). J gave up 5 bases and V 3 bases, and 7 bases lay outside the gene matches. The CDR3: CASSISTGVRNTIYF. The CDR3 region has the DNA TGTGCCAGTAGTATCTCCACAGGGGTTAGAAACACCATATATTTT. Based on the CDR3 plus reference TRBV19 and TRBJ1-3, the full variable domain is DGGITQSPKYLFRKEGQNVTLSCEQNLNHDAMYWYRQDPGQGLRLIYYSQIVNDFQKGDIAEGYSVSREKKESFPLTVTSAQKNPTAFYLCASSISTGVRNTIYFGEGSWLTVV.

The rearrangement uses TRBV27 and TRBJ1-2, with D maybe TRBD1 (6 bases). Looked up from germline, CDR1 is MNHEY and CDR2 is SMNVEV (reference sequence). Trimming cost V 4 bases and J 1 base, with 13 bases left between them. The CDR3 totals 15 residues. The DNA for the CDR3 is TGTGCCAGCAGTTCGAGGACAGCACATAACTATGGCTACACCTTC. Protein sequence: CASSSRTAHNYGYTF.

This clone was counted between two and nine times. This chain uses TRBV27 with TRBJ2-7; possibly TRBD2 for D (5 bases). V was clipped by 4 bases and J by 4 bases, with 11 bases between them. CDR3 length: 13 residues. Germline CDR1 is MNHEY and CDR2 is SMNVEV (reference sequence). Written as DNA, the CDR3 is TGTGCCAGCAGTTGGGGAGTTGGGTACGAGCAGTACTTC. It codes for CASSWGVGYEQYF.

The chain uses TRBV18 and TRBJ1-3; possibly TRBD1 for D (6 bases). V dropped 3 bases and J dropped 3 bases, with 15 bases sitting between them. This CDR3 has 16 amino acids. Germline assignment: CDR1 KGHSH and CDR2 LQKENI. CDR3 bases: TGTGCCAGCTCACCGCTTACAGGGCTACTTGGAAACACCATATATTTT. Translation gives CASSPLTGLLGNTIYF.

This clone was counted between two and nine times. The chain combines TRBV5-6 with TRBJ2-2; D gene ambiguous. Germline V lookup: CDR1 SGHDT, CDR2 YYEEEE. V lost 3 bases and J 2 bases, leaving 2 bases between the germline ends. This CDR3 contains 12 residues. In nucleotides, the CDR3 is TGTGCCAGCAGCTCTAACACCGGGGAGCTGTTTTTT. Protein product: CASSSNTGELFF.

There are a few counts of this clone. The chain is built from TRBV9 and TRBJ2-7; 7 positions match TRBD1. Germline V gene lookup returns CDR1 SGDLS and CDR2 YYNGEE. This CDR3 spans 16 amino acids. V lost 3 bases and J lost 6; bases outside the gene matches: 15. The CDR3 DNA follows: TGTGCCAGCAGCGGACCACAGGGGATGGTTAGGGGCGAGCAGTACTTC. It yields the protein CASSGPQGMVRGEQYF.

The chain is built from TRBV5-4 and TRBJ1-1; the D gene is possibly TRBD1 (6 bases). This CDR3 has 15 amino acids. Germline V CDR1 and CDR2: SGHNT, YYREEE (reference sequence). Trimming cost V 2 bases and J 4 bases, with 15 bases left between them. The CDR3: CASSFGETGLTEAFF. The CDR3 DNA follows: TGTGCCAGCAGCTTTGGGGAGACAGGTCTCACTGAAGCTTTCTTT.

This sequence joins TRBV6-1 and TRBJ2-6; 8 bases map to TRBD1. The CDR3 has 14 amino acids. The trim removed 6 bases at V and 2 bases at J, leaving 0 bases unmatched. In germline, CDR1 is MNHNS, CDR2 SASEGT. Here the CDR3 DNA reads TGTGCCAGCAGGGACAGGGCTGGGGCCAACGTCCTGACTTTC. Protein: CASRDRAGANVLTF.

V is TRBV29-1 and J is TRBJ1-2; D is unresolved. V lost 6 bases and J lost 1, with 9 bases in between. Germline V lookup: CDR1 SQVTM, CDR2 ANQGSEA. The CDR3 is 12 residues long. The CDR3 nucleotides read TGCAGCGTGAGCTACGGTAACTATGGCTACACCTTC. This gives the protein CSVSYGNYGYTF.

This clone was seen just once. The V call is TRBV4-2, the J call TRBJ1-4, with a tentative D call TRBD1 (6 bases). V lost 2 bases and J lost 4, with 11 bases in between. The CDR3 is 15 residues long. CDR1 and CDR2 from the germline V gene are LGHNA and YNFKEQ. The CDR3 DNA sequence: TGTGCCAGCAGCCAACCGGACAGAGATAATGAAAAACTGTTTTTT. Protein sequence: CASSQPDRDNEKLFF.

The chain has TRBV7-2 and TRBJ1-1; 7 bases align to TRBD1. Germline assignment: CDR1 SGHTA and CDR2 FQGNSA. The CDR3 is made up of 13 amino acids. Losses at the gene ends were 8 bases for V and 1 base for J; bases not matched to a gene: 4. CDR3 DNA: TGTGCCAGCGGATGGGACAGGAACACTGAAGCTTTCTTT. Translation: CASGWDRNTEAFF.

The rearrangement links TRBV19 to TRBJ1-2; 7 bases are shared with TRBD1. The CDR3 is made up of 13 amino acids. Per the germline V gene, CDR1 is LNHDA and CDR2 is SQIVND (reference sequence). V lost 5 bases to trimming and J lost 7 bases; unmatched junction nucleotides: 7. CDR3 nucleotides: TGTGCCAGTAGTTTCACCCGACAGGGTGGCTACACCTTC. Protein product: CASSFTRQGGYTF.